This TCR beta chain was retrieved from a study of blood T cells in healthy people across ages. V lost 6 bases, J lost 0 bases, and 16 bases lay in between. The CDR3 contains 16 residues. CDR1 is MNHEY and CDR2 is SMNVEV in the germline V gene (reference sequence). Using a J-beta primer mix together with a sample-barcoded 5' primer, a second PCR was run for roughly 6 to 12 cycles. TCRdb reanalysed the 5' RACE reads using MiXCR and keeps one entry per CDR3 protein. This sample yields over 1,500,000 distinct CDR3 sequences, of which around half are seen a single time; over 2% belongs to the top ten. The sequence was collected from a woman in her 40s in good health. The chain uses TRBV27 and TRBJ2-3; possible D gene TRBD2, 5 bases. The source material was blood. CDR3 region: CASRTYSATSTDTQYF. CDR3 coding DNA: TGTGCCAGCAGAACCTATAGCGCTACTAGCACAGATACGCAGTATTTT.